Each of the 7 T cell receptor beta chains below was sequenced from the same sample in a study of somatic mutations in cytotoxic T cells in rheumatoid arthritis. TCRdb's table, derived via immunoSEQ multiplex PCR, lists solely in-frame clones and lacks some. The data show roughly 9,800 clones, approximately 91% seen once. Sequencing input: CD4+ T cells sorted from blood. The receptor set was obtained from a woman younger than 35 with rheumatoid arthritis.

The chain links TRBV7-2 to TRBJ2-2, with 7 bases that match TRBD2. With V trimmed by 5 bases and J by 5 bases, 11 bases remained unmatched. Germline CDR1 and CDR2: SGHTA and FQGNSA. This CDR3 has 16 residues. The CDR3 loop reads CASSPSGGTNTGELFF. CDR3 nucleotide sequence: TGTGCCAGCAGCCCGTCCGGCGGGACTAATACCGGGGAGCTGTTTTTT.

The gene calls are TRBV7-2 and TRBJ2-2; 9 bases line up with TRBD2. The CDR3 consists of 17 residues. Losses at the gene ends were 0 bases for V and 2 bases for J; bases not matched to a gene: 4. Germline values: CDR1 SGHTA, CDR2 FQGNSA. The CDR3 bases are TGTGCCAGCAGCTTAGCGGGAGCGGGGGGAAACACCGGGGAGCTGTTTTTT. The encoded protein is CASSLAGAGGNTGELFF.

The chain combines TRBV5-1 with TRBJ2-7; D possibly corresponds to TRBD2 (6 bases). From germline, CDR1 is SGHRS and CDR2 YFSETQ. The length of the CDR3 is 14 residues. V lost 1 base, J lost 6 bases, and 14 bases lay in between. For the CDR3, the DNA is TGCGCCAGCAGCTTGCGACCGGACTACGGCGAGCAGTACTTC. As protein: CASSLRPDYGEQYF.

V usage is TRBV28 and J usage is TRBJ2-7, with 9 bases fitting TRBD1. The V and J ends lost 4 bases and 5 bases, in that order; junction bases with no gene match: 6. CDR1 is MDHEN and CDR2 is SYDVKM in the germline V gene. The CDR3 has 14 amino acids. The CDR3 reads CASSSGTGYHEQYF. Here the CDR3 DNA reads TGTGCCAGCAGTTCCGGGACAGGGTACCACGAGCAGTACTTC.

The gene calls are TRBV19 and TRBJ1-2; D is perhaps TRBD1 (6 bases). The CDR3 sequence is 14 residues long. Trimming removed 5 bases from V and 12 bases from J, with 22 bases in between. Germline V gene sequence: CDR1 LNHDA, CDR2 SQIVND (reference sequence). The CDR3 sequence is CASSFDYRVGWDTF. CDR3 sequence (DNA): TGTGCCAGTAGTTTCGACTACAGGGTGGGCTGGGACACCTTC.

The V and J genes are TRBV29-1 and TRBJ2-5, with D maybe TRBD2 (7 bases). Germline CDR1 reads SQVTM; CDR2 reads ANQGSEA. V was clipped by 4 bases and J by 5 bases, with 14 bases between them. The length of the CDR3 is 13 residues. Here the CDR3 reads CSVVGRGGETQYF. The CDR3 bases are TGCAGCGTTGTGGGCAGGGGAGGGGAGACCCAGTACTTC.

The V and J genes are TRBV7-6 and TRBJ2-3; possibly TRBD2 for D (5 bases). Germline values: CDR1 SGHVS, CDR2 FNYEAQ. The CDR3 length is 16 residues. Deletions cut 2 bases from V and 2 bases from J, with 14 bases between. This CDR3 reads CASSLRSDYLTDTQYF. The CDR3 bases are TGTGCCAGCAGCTTAAGGTCCGACTACCTCACAGATACGCAGTATTTT.